These T cell receptor beta chains were read from a single sample in a study of OX40 agonist ivuxolimab in advanced cancers. TCRdb's table, derived via immunoSEQ multiplex PCR, lists solely in-frame clones and lacks some. The sample includes 60,000 to 75,000 clones, around 88% of them seen just once. The sequencing here drew on CD4+ or CD8+ T cells sorted from blood, taken in a trial of the OX40 agonist ivuxolimab. The receptors were gathered from an adult with an advanced solid tumor such as melanoma, head and neck, liver or kidney cancer. Each CDR3 is given without its conserved first and last residue.

j_call	v_call	cdr3_aa
TRBJ2-7	TRBV28	ASSHIRGPNYEQY
TRBJ2-7	TRBV5-1	ASSLGGRSYEQY
TRBJ2-7	TRBV18	ASSPVGHEQY
TRBJ1-5	TRBV5-8	ASSSRQVSNQPQH
TRBJ1-1	TRBV28	ANKPGHSNTEAF
TRBJ1-4	TRBV5-6	ASSLDGQGVNEKLF
TRBJ2-3	TRBV29-1	SAQEYTDTQY
TRBJ1-4	TRBV6-5	ASSYSWGENEKLF
TRBJ2-7	TRBV5-1	ASSLSGRGQREQY
TRBJ2-3	TRBV28	ASSTPLRADTQY
TRBJ2-3	TRBV19	ASSNFGDTQY
TRBJ2-5	TRBV7-3	ASSLAHQETQY
TRBJ2-3	TRBV5-6	ASSLGRPTDTQY
TRBJ1-6	TRBV7-3	ASSTDRGYNSPLH
TRBJ1-2	TRBV28	ASSFGGDGYT
TRBJ2-3	TRBV27	ASRQSGLSTDTQY
TRBJ2-5	TRBV4-2	ASSPGTGGQETQY
TRBJ1-2	TRBV10-2	ASSLQGEDGYT
TRBJ1-1	TRBV6-1	ASSEQSLLNTEAF
TRBJ2-3	TRBV11-2	ASSLGIVFRDTQY
TRBJ2-3	TRBV6-5	ASKKTDTSTDTQY
TRBJ2-1	TRBV4-1	ASSLLTSGRAHEQF
TRBJ2-7	TRBV5-1	ASGSVGPNSYEQY